This T cell receptor beta chain was identified in a study of neurological immune-mediated disorders. This clonotype was recorded at least ten times. The target antigen is unknown. Time point: technical triplicate 3. The unsorted libraries originated from 2 million PBMCs kept at -80 C. Synthesis of cDNA was accomplished via 5'RACE employing 10-nucleotide random UMIs. One entry per CDR3 protein, called by TCRdb with MiXCR from the 5' RACE reads. Among around 47,000 distinct CDR3 sequences listed, around a fifth were seen once. Study-level results: Multiple sclerosis patients had less TCR clonal expansion than even healthy controls, unlike HTLV-1-associated myelopathy.

The sequenced sample consisted of PBMCs. The receptor was derived from a man between 60 and 75 years old with HTLV-1-associated myelopathy (HAM/TSP).

The CDR3 sequence is CASSSGGHYGYTF. CDR3 DNA sequence: TGCGCCAGCAGCTCCGGGGGCCACTATGGCTACACCTTC. V is TRBV4-1 and J is TRBJ1-2; tentatively, D is TRBD1 (6 bases). Per germline, CDR1 MGHRA and CDR2 YSYEKL. The CDR3 spans 13 residues. Trimming shortened V by 5 bases and J by 3 bases, and 10 bases separated the two germline ends.